These T cell receptor beta chains were read from a single sample in a study of Ad26.COV2.S vaccination and SARS-CoV-2 variants. Some clones are missing from TCRdb's copy, which holds only in-frame ones; the method was immunoSEQ multiplex PCR. The profile shows about 350,000 clones, just over 90% of them singletons. The specimen was peripheral blood, collected after recovery from COVID-19. These receptors were collected from a human donor who had recovered from COVID-19. Each CDR3 is given with its conserved first and last residue. Each record gives: V gene, clone size, D gene, CDR3 protein. The D gene is left open where the match is weak. Clone size appears in some rows only: once, few, many, or a class for an expanded clone.

v_call: TRBV14; clone_size: NA; d_call: TRBD1; cdr3_aa: CASSPGQHYGYTF
v_call: TRBV10-2; clone_size: NA; d_call: NA; cdr3_aa: CASSDTGLTTDTQYF
v_call: TRBV7-9; clone_size: NA; d_call: TRBD1; cdr3_aa: CASSLQQGAFDYGYTF
v_call: TRBV4-3; clone_size: once; d_call: TRBD1; cdr3_aa: CASSQDGTGGSGNSPLHF
v_call: TRBV5-8; clone_size: NA; d_call: NA; cdr3_aa: CASSPEGDSSAGNQPQHF
v_call: TRBV4-1; clone_size: NA; d_call: NA; cdr3_aa: CASSQEVRGVNTEAFF
v_call: TRBV5-4; clone_size: NA; d_call: NA; cdr3_aa: CASSSGGNQETQYF
v_call: TRBV9; clone_size: NA; d_call: NA; cdr3_aa: CASSVGQNEQYF
v_call: TRBV6-2/TRBV6-3; clone_size: NA; d_call: NA; cdr3_aa: CASSYSGTPSNEQFF
v_call: TRBV7-2; clone_size: NA; d_call: NA; cdr3_aa: CASSPVRLAEQYF
v_call: TRBV4-1; clone_size: few; d_call: NA; cdr3_aa: CASSAGNTIYF
v_call: TRBV4-3; clone_size: once; d_call: TRBD2; cdr3_aa: CASSQASGGYTDTQYF
v_call: TRBV12-2; clone_size: NA; d_call: NA; cdr3_aa: CASRLTRWEAKNIQYF
v_call: TRBV19; clone_size: NA; d_call: NA; cdr3_aa: CASSIEGTRYEQYF
v_call: TRBV9; clone_size: once; d_call: NA; cdr3_aa: CASSVETDYGYTF